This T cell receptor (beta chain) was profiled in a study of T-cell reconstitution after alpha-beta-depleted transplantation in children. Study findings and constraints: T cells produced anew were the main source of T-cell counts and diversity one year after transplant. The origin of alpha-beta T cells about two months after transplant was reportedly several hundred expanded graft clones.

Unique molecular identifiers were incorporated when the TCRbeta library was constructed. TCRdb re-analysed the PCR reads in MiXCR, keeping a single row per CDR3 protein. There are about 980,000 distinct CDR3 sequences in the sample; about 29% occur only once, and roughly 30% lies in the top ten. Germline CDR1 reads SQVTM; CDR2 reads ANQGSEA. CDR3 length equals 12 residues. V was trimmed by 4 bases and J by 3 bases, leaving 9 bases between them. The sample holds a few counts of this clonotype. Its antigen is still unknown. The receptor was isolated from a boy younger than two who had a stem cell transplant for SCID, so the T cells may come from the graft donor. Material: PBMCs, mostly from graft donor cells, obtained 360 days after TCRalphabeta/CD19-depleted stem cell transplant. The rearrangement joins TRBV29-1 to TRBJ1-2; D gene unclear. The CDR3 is CSVGRGDYGYTF. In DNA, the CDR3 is TGCAGCGTTGGACGGGGAGACTATGGCTACACCTTC.